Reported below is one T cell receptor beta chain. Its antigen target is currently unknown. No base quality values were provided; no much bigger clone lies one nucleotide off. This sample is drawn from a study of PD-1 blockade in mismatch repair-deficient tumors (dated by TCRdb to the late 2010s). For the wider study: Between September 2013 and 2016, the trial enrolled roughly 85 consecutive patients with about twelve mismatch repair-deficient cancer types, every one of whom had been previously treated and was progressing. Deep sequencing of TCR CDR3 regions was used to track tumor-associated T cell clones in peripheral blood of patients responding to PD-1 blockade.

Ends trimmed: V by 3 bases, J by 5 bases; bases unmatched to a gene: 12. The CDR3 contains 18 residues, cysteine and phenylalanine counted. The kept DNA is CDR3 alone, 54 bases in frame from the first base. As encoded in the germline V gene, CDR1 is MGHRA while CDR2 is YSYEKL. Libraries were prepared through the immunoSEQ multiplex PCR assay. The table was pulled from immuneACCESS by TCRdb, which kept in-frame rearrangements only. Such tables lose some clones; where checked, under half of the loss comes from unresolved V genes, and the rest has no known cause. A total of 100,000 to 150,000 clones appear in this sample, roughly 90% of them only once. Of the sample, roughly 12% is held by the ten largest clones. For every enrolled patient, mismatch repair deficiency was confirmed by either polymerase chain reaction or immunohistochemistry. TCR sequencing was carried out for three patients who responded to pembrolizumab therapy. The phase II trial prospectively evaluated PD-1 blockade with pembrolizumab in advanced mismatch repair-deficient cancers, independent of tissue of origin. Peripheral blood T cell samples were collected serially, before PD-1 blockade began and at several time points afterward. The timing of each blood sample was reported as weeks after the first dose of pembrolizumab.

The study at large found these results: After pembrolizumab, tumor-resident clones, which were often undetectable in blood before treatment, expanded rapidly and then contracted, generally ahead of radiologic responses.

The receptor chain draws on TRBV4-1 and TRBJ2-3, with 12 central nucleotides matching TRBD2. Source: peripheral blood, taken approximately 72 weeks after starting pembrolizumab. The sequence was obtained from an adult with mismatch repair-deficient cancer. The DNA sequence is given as TGCGCCAGCAGCCAGACGCCAGGGCTAGCGGGAGGGGAAGATACGCAGTATTTT. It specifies CASSQTPGLAGGEDTQYF.